Reported below is one T cell receptor (beta chain). Authors' processing steps: Reference gene primers were amplified, and this amplification served to estimate nucleated cell counts. This table comes from immunoSEQ multiplex PCR, and its TCRdb copy is limited to in-frame clones, with some not included. Clone size and the V and J calls come from that table; the DNA yielded D and trimming. The repertoire holds over 90,000 clones, with roughly 80% as singletons. This sample is part of a study of blood T cell repertoires in COVID-19. Study background: Samples came from the United States, Italy and Spain, spanning acute and convalescent COVID-19. T cells, B-cell-depleted T cells, or PBMCs supplied cDNA or gDNA.

V lost 5 bases and J lost 8; bases outside the gene matches: 11. Looked up from germline, CDR1 is GTSNPN and CDR2 is SVGIG (reference sequence). The CDR3 consists of 15 residues. The clonotype comes from a man in his sixties with acute or convalescent COVID-19. The chain has TRBV30 and TRBJ1-6; 8 bases fit TRBD1. The specimen sequenced was peripheral blood. CDR3 residues: CAWVSFTGGHSPLHF. The CDR3 DNA sequence: TGTGCCTGGGTCAGCTTTACAGGGGGACATTCACCCCTCCACTTT.